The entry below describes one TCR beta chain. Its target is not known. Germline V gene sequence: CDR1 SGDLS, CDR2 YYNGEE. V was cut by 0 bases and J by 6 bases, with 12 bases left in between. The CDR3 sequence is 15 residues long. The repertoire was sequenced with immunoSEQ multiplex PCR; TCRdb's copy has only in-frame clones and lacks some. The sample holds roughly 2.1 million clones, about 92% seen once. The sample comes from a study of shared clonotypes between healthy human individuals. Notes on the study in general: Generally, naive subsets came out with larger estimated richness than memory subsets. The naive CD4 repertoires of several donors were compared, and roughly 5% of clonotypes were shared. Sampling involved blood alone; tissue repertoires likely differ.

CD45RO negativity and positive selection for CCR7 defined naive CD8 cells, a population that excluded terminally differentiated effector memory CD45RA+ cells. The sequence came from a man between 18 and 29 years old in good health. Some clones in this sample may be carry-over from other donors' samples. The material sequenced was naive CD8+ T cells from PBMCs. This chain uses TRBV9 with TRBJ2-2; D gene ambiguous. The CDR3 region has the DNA TGTGCCAGCAGCGTAGGTCAAGGGCCAGCCGGGGAGCTGTTTTTT. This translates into CASSVGQGPAGELFF.